Listed below are T cell receptor beta chains from one sample, sequenced in a study of blood T cell repertoires in COVID-19. Clones were read by immunoSEQ multiplex PCR, and TCRdb kept only the in-frame ones, dropping some. The top ten hold 2.5% to 3.5% of the sample, which has about 160,000 clones, around 89% seen once. The material sequenced was peripheral blood. All receptors come from a man between 60 and 70 years old with acute or convalescent COVID-19. Each CDR3 is given with its conserved first and last residue. The D gene is left open where the match is weak. Not every row has a clone size; where given, it reads once, few, many or a size class.

clone size,D gene,V gene,J gene,CDR3 protein,CDR3 DNA
.,TRBD1,TRBV5-1,TRBJ1-1,CASSLAGDRVRHWDTEAFF,TGCGCCAGCAGCTTGGCTGGGGACAGGGTCCGGCACTGGGACACTGAAGCTTTCTTT
.,TRBD2,TRBV2,TRBJ2-7,CASRRSGLAYEQYF,TGTGCCAGCAGGAGATCGGGACTAGCTTACGAGCAGTACTTC
.,TRBD1,TRBV19,TRBJ1-1,CASSPTGWRNTEAFF,TGTGCCAGTAGCCCGACAGGGTGGAGGAACACTGAAGCTTTCTTT
.,.,TRBV7-9,TRBJ1-1,CASSLVFGTNTEAFF,TGTGCCAGCAGCTTAGTGTTCGGTACGAACACTGAAGCTTTCTTT
.,.,TRBV4-1,TRBJ2-2,CASSQDRRGTGELFF,TGCGCCAGCAGCCAAGATCGTCGGGGGACCGGGGAGCTGTTTTTT
.,.,TRBV4-1,TRBJ2-7,CASSQGARGNEQYF,TGCGCCAGCAGCCAAGGCGCAAGGGGGAACGAGCAGTACTTC
.,TRBD1,TRBV7-8,TRBJ1-4,CASSIRTGVNEKLFF,TGTGCCAGCAGCATCAGGACAGGGGTGAATGAAAAACTGTTTTTT
.,TRBD1,TRBV6-6,TRBJ1-6,CASSYWTGGAAPLHF,TGTGCCAGCAGTTATTGGACAGGGGGCGCGGCACCCCTCCACTTT
.,.,TRBV2,TRBJ1-3,CASSESSGGTGNTIYF,TGTGCCAGCAGTGAAAGTTCGGGGGGGACTGGAAACACCATATATTTT
once,.,TRBV27,TRBJ2-5,CASSQRRGLSAETQYF,TGTGCCAGCAGCCAACGAAGGGGTCTGTCTGCGGAGACCCAGTACTTC
.,.,TRBV19,TRBJ1-2,CASSKQGAGYGYTF,TGTGCCAGTAGTAAACAAGGGGCTGGGTATGGCTACACCTTC
.,TRBD2,TRBV4-3,TRBJ2-5,CASSPHGTSGQETQYF,TGCGCCAGCAGCCCGCACGGGACTAGCGGCCAAGAGACCCAGTACTTC
once,.,TRBV7-6,TRBJ1-1,CASSLVPRGGATEAFF,TGTGCCAGCAGCTTGGTCCCGAGAGGGGGAGCCACTGAAGCTTTCTTT
.,.,TRBV30,TRBJ2-2,CAGGRGNTGELFF,TGTGCCGGAGGCAGGGGGAACACCGGGGAGCTGTTTTTT
.,TRBD1,TRBV19,TRBJ2-6,CASSRGARQGVLVLTF,TGTGCCAGTAGTAGGGGGGCGAGACAGGGGGTCTTGGTCCTGACTTTC
.,.,TRBV12-3/TRBV12-4,TRBJ1-1,CASRLQGYTEAFF,TGTGCCAGCAGACTACAGGGTTACACTGAAGCTTTCTTT
.,TRBD2,TRBV4-1,TRBJ2-1,CASSQPGLAGEAYNEQFF,TGCGCCAGCAGCCAACCGGGACTAGCGGGGGAAGCCTACAATGAGCAGTTCTTC
few,.,TRBV4-3,TRBJ1-2,CASSQEGVTGYGYTF,TGCGCCAGCAGCCAAGAAGGAGTGACGGGCTATGGCTACACCTTC
.,TRBD1,TRBV19,TRBJ2-4,CASTMTGYGENIQYF,TGTGCCAGTACCATGACAGGGTATGGCGAAAACATTCAGTACTTC
.,.,TRBV6-5,TRBJ2-2,CASGGGITGELFF,TGTGCCAGCGGGGGAGGAATCACCGGGGAGCTGTTTTTT
.,TRBD1,TRBV7-6,TRBJ2-7,CASSAPGTAYEQYF,TGTGCCAGCAGCGCACCCGGGACAGCCTACGAGCAGTACTTC
.,.,TRBV18,TRBJ1-2,CASSPGRGADYGYTF,TGTGCCAGCTCACCCGGCCGGGGGGCAGACTATGGCTACACCTTC
.,.,TRBV7-2,TRBJ1-6,CASSRSGGPTNSPLHF,TGTGCCAGCAGCCGGTCGGGTGGTCCGACTAATTCACCCCTCCACTTT
.,TRBD2,TRBV30,TRBJ2-7,CAWAGGATYEQYF,TGTGCCTGGGCGGGGGGCGCGACCTACGAGCAGTACTTC
.,TRBD2,TRBV30,TRBJ2-1,CAWMSRLAGDNEQFF,TGTGCCTGGATGTCGCGACTAGCGGGGGACAATGAGCAGTTCTTC
.,.,TRBV3-1/TRBV3-2,TRBJ1-1,CASSSPRSRGTEAFF,TGTGCCAGCAGCTCCCCTAGGAGTCGGGGGACTGAAGCTTTCTTT
.,TRBD2,TRBV14,TRBJ2-7,CASSSRGGYEQYF,TGTGCCAGCAGCTCACGCGGGGGATACGAGCAGTACTTC
once,TRBD1,TRBV6-2/TRBV6-3,TRBJ2-1,CASSNRDSIYNEQFF,TGTGCCAGCAGCAACCGGGACAGTATCTACAATGAGCAGTTCTTC
.,.,TRBV6-4,TRBJ1-1,CASSDEMNTEAFF,TGTGCCAGCAGTGACGAGATGAACACTGAAGCTTTCTTT
.,.,TRBV12-2,TRBJ1-5,CASRLACGQNSNQPQHF,TGTGCAAGTCGCTTAGCTTGTGGACAGAATAGCAATCAGCCCCAGCATTTT
.,TRBD2,TRBV7-6,TRBJ2-3,CASSRTSGAVTDTQYF,TGTGCCAGCAGCCGGACTAGCGGGGCCGTCACAGATACGCAGTATTTT
.,TRBD1,TRBV19,TRBJ2-7,CASSRDRGMDEQYF,TGTGCCAGTAGCCGGGACAGGGGGATGGACGAGCAGTACTTC
.,.,TRBV30,TRBJ1-2,CAWSRGTYGYTF,TGTGCCTGGAGTCGGGGTACCTATGGCTACACCTTC
.,TRBD2,TRBV7-2,TRBJ2-1,CASSPQGRAGGEQFF,TGTGCCAGCAGCCCACAGGGGAGAGCGGGGGGTGAGCAGTTCTTC
.,.,TRBV5-1,TRBJ2-3,CASSLIRSTDTQYF,TGCGCCAGCAGCTTGATTAGAAGCACAGATACGCAGTATTTT
.,.,TRBV2,TRBJ2-7,CASRRSGLTYEQYF,TGTGCCAGCAGGCGGAGCGGGTTAACCTACGAGCAGTACTTC
.,.,TRBV5-1,TRBJ1-1,CASSLEGGAGATEAFF,TGCGCCAGCAGCTTGGAGGGAGGGGCCGGGGCCACTGAAGCTTTCTTT
once,TRBD1,TRBV5-5,TRBJ2-7,CASSPGTGLVEQYF,TGTGCCAGCAGCCCCGGGACAGGGCTGGTCGAGCAGTACTTC
.,TRBD1,TRBV27,TRBJ1-6,CASSWDRAENSPLHF,TGTGCCAGCAGTTGGGACAGGGCCGAAAATTCACCCCTCCACTTT
.,.,TRBV10-1,TRBJ2-1,CASSVDRSSYNEQFF,TGCGCCAGCAGTGTGGACAGAAGCTCCTACAATGAGCAGTTCTTC
.,.,TRBV24-1,TRBJ2-2,CATSGGLTGELFF,TGTGCCACCAGCGGGGGGCTTACCGGGGAGCTGTTTTTT
.,.,TRBV2,TRBJ1-6,CASSVSGSARTLHF,TGTGCCAGCAGTGTTTCGGGGTCTGCTCGGACCCTCCACTTT
.,.,TRBV11-2,TRBJ1-4,CASSPTGYHEKLFF,TGTGCCAGCAGCCCGACAGGCTATCATGAAAAACTGTTTTTT
.,.,TRBV30,TRBJ1-2,CAWSVGHNYGYTF,TGTGCCTGGAGTGTGGGACACAACTATGGCTACACCTTC
.,.,TRBV7-8,TRBJ1-5,CASSSVSDQPQHF,TGTGCCAGCAGCTCTGTGTCGGATCAGCCCCAGCATTTT
.,.,TRBV21-1,TRBJ2-5,CASSKEFRISGRGDQETQYF,TGTGCCAGCAGCAAAGAGTTCAGGATCTCCGGCAGGGGGGACCAAGAGACCCAGTACTTC
.,.,TRBV19,TRBJ1-4,CASSPGTTTNEKLFF,TGTGCCAGTAGTCCGGGGACAACAACTAATGAAAAACTGTTTTTT
.,TRBD1,TRBV19,TRBJ1-3,CASSRTGSGNTIYF,TGTGCCAGTAGCCGGACAGGGTCTGGAAACACCATATATTTT
.,TRBD2,TRBV5-4,TRBJ2-3,CASSPGSGGGDTQYF,TGTGCCAGCAGCCCGGGGAGCGGGGGAGGTGATACGCAGTATTTT
.,TRBD1,TRBV14,TRBJ1-2,CASSRPGQLHGYTF,TGTGCCAGCAGCCGCCCGGGACAGCTTCATGGCTACACCTTC
.,.,TRBV5-1,TRBJ1-3,CASSPTGSSGNTIYF,TGCGCCAGCAGCCCCACCGGGTCCTCTGGAAACACCATATATTTT
.,.,TRBV19,TRBJ1-1,CASSNRLGPDTEAFF,TGTGCCAGTAGTAATCGGTTGGGGCCGGACACTGAAGCTTTCTTT
.,TRBD1,TRBV2,TRBJ1-2,CASSGTGKGGSGYTF,TGTGCCAGCAGTGGGACAGGGAAGGGGGGTTCTGGCTACACCTTC
few,TRBD1,TRBV9,TRBJ1-2,CASSVGTGDGYTF,TGTGCCAGCAGCGTAGGGACAGGAGATGGCTACACCTTC
.,.,TRBV21-1,TRBJ2-1,CASRAGSASGERGQFF,TGTGCCAGCAGAGCGGGGTCGGCTAGCGGTGAGAGGGGGCAGTTCTTC
once,.,TRBV6-2/TRBV6-3,TRBJ1-1,CASSPRGSGRTEAFF,TGTGCCAGCAGTCCGCGGGGTTCGGGCCGCACTGAAGCTTTCTTT
.,.,TRBV2,TRBJ1-4,CASSGNRATNEKLFF,TGTGCCAGCAGTGGTAACAGGGCAACTAATGAAAAACTGTTTTTT
.,.,TRBV7-7,TRBJ1-1,CASSLLTGMNTEAFF,TGTGCTAGCAGCCTCCTCACAGGCATGAACACTGAAGCTTTCTTT
.,.,TRBV10-1,TRBJ2-5,CASSENRTTEETQYF,TGCGCCAGCAGTGAGAATAGGACAACCGAAGAGACCCAGTACTTC